This section outlines one T cell receptor beta chain sequence together with its context. This record belongs to a study of blood T cell repertoires in COVID-19. In the study overall: T cells, B-cell-depleted T cells, or PBMCs supplied cDNA or gDNA.

Authors' methods: Reference gene primer amplification in the assay estimated nucleated cell counts. Measured with immunoSEQ multiplex PCR; TCRdb has only the in-frame clones, and not every one. D and trimming come from the DNA, and the V and J calls and clone size come from that table. The table shows around 300,000 clones, with around 82% occurring only once. The CDR3 spans 13 residues. V trimming: 8 bases; J trimming: 6 bases; junction bases outside the gene matches: 4. Sequencing was performed on peripheral blood. This chain uses TRBV12-3 or TRBV12-4 with TRBJ2-2; 9 bases align to TRBD2. The receptor's source is a woman aged 45-65 years who had recovered from COVID-19. The DNA of the CDR3 is TGTGCCAGCGCTAGCGGGAAGGCCGGGGAGCTGTTTTTT. Its protein product is CASASGKAGELFF.